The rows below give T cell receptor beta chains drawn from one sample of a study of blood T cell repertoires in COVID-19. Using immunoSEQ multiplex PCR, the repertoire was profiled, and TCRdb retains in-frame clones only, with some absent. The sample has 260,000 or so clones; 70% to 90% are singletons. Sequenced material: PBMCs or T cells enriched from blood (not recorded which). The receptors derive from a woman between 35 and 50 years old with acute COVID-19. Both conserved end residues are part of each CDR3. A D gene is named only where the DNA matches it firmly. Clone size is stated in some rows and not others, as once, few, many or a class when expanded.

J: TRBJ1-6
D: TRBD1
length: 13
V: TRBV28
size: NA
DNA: TGTGCCAGCAGAGGACAGGCTAATTCACCCCTCCACTTT
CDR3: CASRGQANSPLHF

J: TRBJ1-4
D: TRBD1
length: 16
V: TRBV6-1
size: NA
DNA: TGTGCCAGCAGTGATAATTCTCGACAGGGAAGTGAAAAACTGTTTTTT
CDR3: CASSDNSRQGSEKLFF

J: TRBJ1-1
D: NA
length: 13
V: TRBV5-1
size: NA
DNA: TGCGCCAGCAGCCAGGGTGGGGGCGCTGAAGCTTTCTTT
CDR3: CASSQGGGAEAFF

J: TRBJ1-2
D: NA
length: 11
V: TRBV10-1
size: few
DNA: TGCGCCAGCAGTGATCTAAATGGCTACACCTTC
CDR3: CASSDLNGYTF

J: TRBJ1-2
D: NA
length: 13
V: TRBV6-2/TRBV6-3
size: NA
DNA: TGTGCCAGCAGTTACCAGGGGCTCTATGGCTACACCTTC
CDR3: CASSYQGLYGYTF

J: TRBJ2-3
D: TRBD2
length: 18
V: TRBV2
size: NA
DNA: TGTGCCAGCAGTGAAGCGAGCTTTAGACTAGCTAACACAGATACGCAGTATTTT
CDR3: CASSEASFRLANTDTQYF

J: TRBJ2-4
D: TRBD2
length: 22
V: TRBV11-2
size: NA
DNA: TGTGCCAGCAGTCAAGACCCGCTAGCGGGAGGGCGGTTTTTTGGGGCCAAAAACATTCAGTACTTC
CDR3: CASSQDPLAGGRFFGAKNIQYF

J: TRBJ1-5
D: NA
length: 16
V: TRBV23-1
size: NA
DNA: TGCGCCAGCAGTCAATCCGGACATGGTGGCAATCAGCCCCAGCATTTT
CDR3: CASSQSGHGGNQPQHF

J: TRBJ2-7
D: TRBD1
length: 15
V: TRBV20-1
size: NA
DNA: TGCAGTGCTAGTCTTTTGGGACAGGGGGCCTTTGGGCAGTACTTC
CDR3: CSASLLGQGAFGQYF

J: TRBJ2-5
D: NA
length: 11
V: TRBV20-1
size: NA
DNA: TGCAGTGCTAGCTTTCTGGAGACCCAGTACTTC
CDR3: CSASFLETQYF

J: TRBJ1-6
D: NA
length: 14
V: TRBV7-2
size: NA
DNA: TGTGCCAGCAGCTTAGGAGAAACGTATTCACCCCTCCACTTT
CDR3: CASSLGETYSPLHF

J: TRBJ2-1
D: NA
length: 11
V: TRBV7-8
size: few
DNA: TGTGCCAGCAGCTCGGGGAATGAGCAGTTCTTC
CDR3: CASSSGNEQFF

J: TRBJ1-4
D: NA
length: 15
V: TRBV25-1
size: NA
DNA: TGTGCCAGCAGTGGGAAACAGGGTTTTGATGAAAAACTGTTTTTT
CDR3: CASSGKQGFDEKLFF

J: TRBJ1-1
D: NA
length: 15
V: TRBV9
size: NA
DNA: TGTGCCAGCAGCCCGAGTGGCGGGCGGAACACTGAAGCTTTCTTT
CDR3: CASSPSGGRNTEAFF

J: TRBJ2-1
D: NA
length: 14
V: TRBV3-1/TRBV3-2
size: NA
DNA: TGTGCCAGCAGCCAATCAGGAAGAGACAATGAGCAGTTCTTC
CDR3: CASSQSGRDNEQFF